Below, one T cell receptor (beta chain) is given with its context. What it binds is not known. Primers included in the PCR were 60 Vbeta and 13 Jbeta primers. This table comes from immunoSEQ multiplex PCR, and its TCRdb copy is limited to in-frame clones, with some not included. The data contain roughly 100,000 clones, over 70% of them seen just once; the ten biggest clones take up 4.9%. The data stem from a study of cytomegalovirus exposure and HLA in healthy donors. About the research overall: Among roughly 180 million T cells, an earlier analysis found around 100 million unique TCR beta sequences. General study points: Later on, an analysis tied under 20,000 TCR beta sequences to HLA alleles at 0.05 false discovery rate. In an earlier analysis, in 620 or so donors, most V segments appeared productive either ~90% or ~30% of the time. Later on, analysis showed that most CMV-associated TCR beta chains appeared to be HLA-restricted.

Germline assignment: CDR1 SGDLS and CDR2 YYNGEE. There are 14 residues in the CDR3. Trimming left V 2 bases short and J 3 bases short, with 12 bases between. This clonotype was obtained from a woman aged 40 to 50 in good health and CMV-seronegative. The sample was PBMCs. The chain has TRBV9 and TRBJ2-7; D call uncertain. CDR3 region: CASSVGEVGYEQYF. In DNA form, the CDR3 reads TGTGCCAGCAGCGTTGGAGAGGTAGGCTACGAGCAGTACTTC.